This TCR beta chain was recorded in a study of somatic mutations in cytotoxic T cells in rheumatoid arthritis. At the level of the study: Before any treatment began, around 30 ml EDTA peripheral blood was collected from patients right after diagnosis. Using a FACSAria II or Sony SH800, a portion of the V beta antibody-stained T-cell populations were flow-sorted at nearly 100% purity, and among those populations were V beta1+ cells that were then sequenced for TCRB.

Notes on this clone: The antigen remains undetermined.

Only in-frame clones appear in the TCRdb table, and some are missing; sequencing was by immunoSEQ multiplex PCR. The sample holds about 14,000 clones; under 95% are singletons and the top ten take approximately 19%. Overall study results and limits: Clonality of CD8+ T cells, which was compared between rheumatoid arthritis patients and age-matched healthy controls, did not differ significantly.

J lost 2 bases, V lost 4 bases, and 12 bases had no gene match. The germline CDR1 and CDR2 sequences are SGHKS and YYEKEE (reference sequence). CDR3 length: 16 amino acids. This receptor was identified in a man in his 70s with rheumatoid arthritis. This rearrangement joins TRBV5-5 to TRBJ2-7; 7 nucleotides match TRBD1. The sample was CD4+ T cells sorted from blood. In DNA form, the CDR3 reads TGTGCCAGCAGCATTACAACCGGGACAGTTCCCTACGAGCAGTACTTC. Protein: CASSITTGTVPYEQYF.